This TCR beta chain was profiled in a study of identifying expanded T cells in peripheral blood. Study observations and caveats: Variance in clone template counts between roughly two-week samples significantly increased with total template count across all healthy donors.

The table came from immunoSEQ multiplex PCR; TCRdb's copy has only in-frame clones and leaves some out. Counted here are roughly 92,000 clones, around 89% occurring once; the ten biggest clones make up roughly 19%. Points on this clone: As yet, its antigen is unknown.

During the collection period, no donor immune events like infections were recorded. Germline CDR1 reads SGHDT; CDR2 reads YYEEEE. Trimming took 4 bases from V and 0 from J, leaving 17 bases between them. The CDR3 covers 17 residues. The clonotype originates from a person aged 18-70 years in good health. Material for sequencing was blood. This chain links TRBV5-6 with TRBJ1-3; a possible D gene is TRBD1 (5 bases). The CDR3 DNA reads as TGTGCCAGCAGCCCGATACAGGCAACCTACTCTGGAAACACCATATATTTT. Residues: CASSPIQATYSGNTIYF.